This T cell receptor (beta chain) originates from a study of siplizumab effects on memory and regulatory T cells. Sequencing used immunoSEQ multiplex PCR; TCRdb keeps in-frame clones, though not all of them. The sample includes around 100,000 clones, 94% of them seen just once. About this clone itself: The antigen is undetermined.

With 1 base removed from V and 0 bases from J, the gap between germline ends came to 5 bases. The CDR3 runs to 13 residues. The germline V gene encodes CDR1 SGHDT and CDR2 YYEEEE. General study findings and limits: Unstimulated subsets accounted for the mapping of only a minor share of the clones that were alloreactive. Memory cells that were CD4+ and unstimulated gave rise to alloreactive sequences, which siplizumab significantly reduced.

The chain couples TRBV5-6 to TRBJ2-7; no clear D. This TCR was sampled from a human donor in good health. Material: non-Treg CD4+ T cells sorted from blood. This chain's CDR3 is CASSLRISYEQYF. The CDR3 DNA is TGTGCCAGCAGCTTGCGGATCTCCTACGAGCAGTACTTC.